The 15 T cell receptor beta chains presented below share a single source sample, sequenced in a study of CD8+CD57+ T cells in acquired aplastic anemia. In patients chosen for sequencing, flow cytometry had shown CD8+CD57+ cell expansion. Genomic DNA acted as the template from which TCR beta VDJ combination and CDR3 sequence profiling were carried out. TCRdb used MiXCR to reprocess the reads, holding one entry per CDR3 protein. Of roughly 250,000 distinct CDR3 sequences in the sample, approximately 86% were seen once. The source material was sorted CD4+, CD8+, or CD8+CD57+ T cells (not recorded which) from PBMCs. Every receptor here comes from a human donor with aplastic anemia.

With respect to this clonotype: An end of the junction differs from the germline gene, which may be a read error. As DNA, the CDR3 is TGCGCCGGACACGGAGATCAAGGAGCCCAGTACTTC. Its protein is CAGHGDQGAQYF. The rearrangement uses TRBV11-3 and TRBJ2-5; D is perhaps TRBD1 (5 bases). Germline CDR1 is SGHNT and CDR2 is YENEEA. The CDR3 has 12 amino acids.

This CDR3 reads CASSIANRGYNKQFF. CDR3 DNA: TGTGCCAGCAGTATAGCTAACCGAGGGTACAACAAGCAGTTCTTC. V gene TRBV7-3 combines with J gene TRBJ2-1; TRBD2 is a possible D gene (5 bases). CDR3 size: 15 residues. Germline CDR1 SGHTA, CDR2 FQGTGA. V was cut by 6 bases and J by 11 bases, with 23 bases left in between. The whole variable domain, remainder taken from reference TRBV7-3 and TRBJ2-1, is GAGVSQTPSNKVTEKGKYVELRCDPISGHTALYWYRQSLGQGPEFLIYFQGTGAADDSGLPNDRFFAVRPEGSVSTLKIQRTERGDSAVYLCASSIANRGYNKQFFGPGTRLTVL.

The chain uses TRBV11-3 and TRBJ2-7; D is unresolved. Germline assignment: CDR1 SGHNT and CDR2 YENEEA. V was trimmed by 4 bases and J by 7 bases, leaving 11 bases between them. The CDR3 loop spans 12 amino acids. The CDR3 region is CASSSDLTEQYV. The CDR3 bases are TGTGCCAGCAGCTCTGACCTCACAGAGCAGTACGTC.

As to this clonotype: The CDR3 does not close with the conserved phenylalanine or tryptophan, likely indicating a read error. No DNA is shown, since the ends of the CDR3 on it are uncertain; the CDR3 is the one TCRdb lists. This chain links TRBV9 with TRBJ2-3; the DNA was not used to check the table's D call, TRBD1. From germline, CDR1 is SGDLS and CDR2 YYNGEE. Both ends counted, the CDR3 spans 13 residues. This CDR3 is CASSEGDREGGNI.

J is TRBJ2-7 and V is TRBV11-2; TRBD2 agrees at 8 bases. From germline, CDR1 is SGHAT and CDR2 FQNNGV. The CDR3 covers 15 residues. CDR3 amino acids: CASSLDRAGGYKQCV. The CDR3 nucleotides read TGTGCCAGCAGCTTAGATCGCGCGGGAGGTTACAAGCAGTGCGTC.

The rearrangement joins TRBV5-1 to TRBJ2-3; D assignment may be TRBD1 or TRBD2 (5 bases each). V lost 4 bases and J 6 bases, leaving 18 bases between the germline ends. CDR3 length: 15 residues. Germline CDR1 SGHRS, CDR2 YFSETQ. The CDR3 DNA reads TGCGCCAGCAGCCCCGTAGAGGGGCTGGAGGATACGCAGTATTTT. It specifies CASSPVEGLEDTQYF.

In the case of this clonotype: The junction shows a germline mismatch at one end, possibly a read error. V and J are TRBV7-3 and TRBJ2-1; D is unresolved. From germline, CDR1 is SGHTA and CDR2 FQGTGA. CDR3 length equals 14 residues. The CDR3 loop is CASSSSGIWQEQVF. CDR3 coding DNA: TGTGCCAGCAGCTCATCAGGCATCTGGCAAGAGCAAGTTTTC.

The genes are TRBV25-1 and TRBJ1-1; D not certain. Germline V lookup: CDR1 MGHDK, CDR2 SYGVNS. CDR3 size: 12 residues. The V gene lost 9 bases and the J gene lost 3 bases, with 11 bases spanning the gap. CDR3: CASHSRDTEAFF. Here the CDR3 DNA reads TGTGCCAGTCATTCCCGGGACACTGAAGCTTTCTTT. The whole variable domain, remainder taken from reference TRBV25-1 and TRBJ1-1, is EADIYQTPRYLVIGTGKKITLECSQTMGHDKMYWYQQDPGMELHLIHYSYGVNSTEKGDLSSESTVSRIRTEHFPLTLESARPSHTSQYLCASHSRDTEAFFGQGTRLTVV.

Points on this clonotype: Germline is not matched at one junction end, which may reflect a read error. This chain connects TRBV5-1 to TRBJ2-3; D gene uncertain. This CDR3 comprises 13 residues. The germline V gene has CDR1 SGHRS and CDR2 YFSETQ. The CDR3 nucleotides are TGTGCCAGCAGGTACGGTGGCACAGAGAAGCAGTATTTT. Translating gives CASRYGGTEKQYF.

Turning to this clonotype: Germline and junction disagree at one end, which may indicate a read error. The CDR3 here is CASNAGTGTYEQYF. Written as DNA, the CDR3 is TGCGCCAGCAATGCCGGGACAGGGACTTACGAGCAGTACTTC. The chain couples TRBV14 to TRBJ2-7; 9 bases are shared with TRBD1. The germline V gene encodes CDR1 SGHDN and CDR2 FVKESK. CDR3 length: 14 amino acids. Looking up the rest from reference TRBV14 and TRBJ2-7 gives the full variable domain: EAGVTQFPSHSVIEKGQTVTLRCDPISGHDNLYWYRRVMGKEIKFLLHFVKESKQDESGMPNNRFLAERTGGTYSTLKVQPAELEDSGVYFCASNAGTGTYEQYFGPGTRLTVT.

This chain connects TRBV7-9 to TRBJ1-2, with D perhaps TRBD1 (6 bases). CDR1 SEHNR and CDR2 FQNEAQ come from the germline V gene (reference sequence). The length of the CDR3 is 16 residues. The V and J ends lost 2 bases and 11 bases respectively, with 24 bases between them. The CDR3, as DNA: TGTGCCAGCAGCTTATCGAGACAGGTATACGTCCATGTTTACACCTTC. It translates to CASSLSRQVYVHVYTF.

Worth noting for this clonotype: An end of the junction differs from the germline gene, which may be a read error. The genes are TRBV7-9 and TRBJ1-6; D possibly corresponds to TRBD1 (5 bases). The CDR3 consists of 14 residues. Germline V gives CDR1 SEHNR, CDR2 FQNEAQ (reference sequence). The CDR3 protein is CASSFSGNRGETQF. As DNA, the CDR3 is TGTGCCAGCAGCTTTAGCGGGAATAGGGGAGAGACCCAGTTT.

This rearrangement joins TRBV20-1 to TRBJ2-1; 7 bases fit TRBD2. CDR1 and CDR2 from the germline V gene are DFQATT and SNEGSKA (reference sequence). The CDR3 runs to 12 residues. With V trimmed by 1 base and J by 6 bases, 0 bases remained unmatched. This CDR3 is CSARVAGNEQFF. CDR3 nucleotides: TGCAGTGCTAGAGTAGCGGGCAATGAGCAGTTCTTC.

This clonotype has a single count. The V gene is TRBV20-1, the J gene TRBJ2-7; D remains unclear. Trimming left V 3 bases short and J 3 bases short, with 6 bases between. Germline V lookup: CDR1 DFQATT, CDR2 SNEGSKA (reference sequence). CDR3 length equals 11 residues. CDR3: CSARHGYEQYF. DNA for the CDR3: TGCAGTGCTAGGCACGGCTACGAGCAGTACTTC.

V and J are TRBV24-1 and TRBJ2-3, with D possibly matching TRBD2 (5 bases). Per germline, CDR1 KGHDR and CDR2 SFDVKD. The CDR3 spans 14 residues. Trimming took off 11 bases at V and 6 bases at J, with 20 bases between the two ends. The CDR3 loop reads CASSLEDWTDTQYF. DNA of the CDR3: TGTGCCAGCAGCTTAGAGGACTGGACCGATACGCAGTATTTT.